The 26 T cell receptor beta chains listed next were all sequenced from one sample in a study of T cell responses to AZD1222 COVID-19 vaccine. The table came from immunoSEQ multiplex PCR; TCRdb's copy has only in-frame clones and leaves some out. Counted here are approximately 100,000 clones, approximately 91% occurring once; the ten biggest clones make up roughly a sixth. The material was peripheral blood, obtained on day 0 of AZD1222 vaccination. The receptors here all came from an adult in good health.

The chain combines TRBV6-5 with TRBJ1-5; 7 nucleotides agree with TRBD1. There are 15 residues in the CDR3. The V gene end was trimmed by 6 bases and the J gene end by 0 bases; junction bases not matched to a gene: 5. Per the germline V gene, CDR1 is MNHEY and CDR2 is SVGAGI. The CDR3 sequence: CASSLTGTSNQPQHF. CDR3 in DNA: TGTGCCAGCAGCTTGACAGGGACTAGCAATCAGCCCCAGCATTTT.

J is TRBJ2-3 and V is TRBV5-1; D is unclear. CDR3 size: 16 residues. Per germline, CDR1 SGHRS and CDR2 YFSETQ. V lost 0 bases and J 2 bases, leaving 13 bases between the germline ends. This CDR3 reads CASSLDPQGNTDTQYF. The CDR3 DNA is TGCGCCAGCAGCTTGGACCCCCAAGGTAACACAGATACGCAGTATTTT.

The rearrangement links TRBV6-5 to TRBJ2-1; possible D gene TRBD2, 6 bases. The ends were cut back, 10 bases at V and 7 bases at J, with 20 bases in the middle. This CDR3 is built from 14 residues. Germline lookup yields CDR1 MNHEY and CDR2 SVGAGI. Written as DNA, the CDR3 is TGTGCCACCTCTGGCCGGAGGGCATGGAATGAGCAGTTCTTC. It specifies CATSGRRAWNEQFF.

The rearrangement joins TRBV18 to TRBJ1-2; no firm D call. V was clipped by 0 bases and J by 8 bases, with 16 bases between them. CDR3 length equals 15 residues. Germline-derived CDR1 and CDR2 are KGHSH and LQKENI. CDR3 coding DNA: TGTGCCAGCTCACCACCTTATACAGCCGGATTGGGCTACACCTTC. This translates into CASSPPYTAGLGYTF.

V usage is TRBV2 and J usage is TRBJ2-2; D ambiguous. Germline assignment: CDR1 SNHLY and CDR2 FYNNEI. V shed 7 bases and J shed 4 bases, with 13 bases lying between them. The CDR3 sequence is 14 residues long. The CDR3 reads CASKEQPFTGELFF. In DNA form, the CDR3 reads TGTGCCAGCAAGGAACAGCCTTTCACCGGGGAGCTGTTTTTT.

This chain joins TRBV9 and TRBJ2-1, with D possibly TRBD2 on 5 matching bases. CDR3 length: 15 amino acids. Trimming shortened V by 2 bases and J by 4 bases, and 13 bases separated the two germline ends. Germline-derived CDR1 and CDR2 are SGDLS and YYNGEE. CDR3 nucleotides: TGTGCCAGCAGCGTCTCTAGCATCGGTTACAATGAGCAGTTCTTC. Its protein product is CASSVSSIGYNEQFF.

The chain is built from TRBV25-1 and TRBJ2-7; D call uncertain. With 6 bases removed from V and 3 bases from J, the gap between germline ends came to 9 bases. The CDR3 contains 12 residues. CDR1 is MGHDK and CDR2 is SYGVNS in the germline V gene. The CDR3 is CASRNSVYEQYF. The CDR3 DNA is TGTGCCAGCAGGAACAGCGTCTACGAGCAGTACTTC.

The chain recombines TRBV29-1 with TRBJ1-3; possible D gene TRBD1, 5 bases. The V end was cut by 6 bases, the J end by 7 bases, with 16 bases between. The CDR3 runs 13 residues. Germline V gives CDR1 SQVTM, CDR2 ANQGSEA. CDR3 amino acids: CSVRDGRWNTIYF. CDR3 sequence (DNA): TGCAGCGTACGGGACGGGAGATGGAACACCATATATTTT.

This clone appeared a single time. V gene TRBV7-3 combines with J gene TRBJ2-6; no firm D call. Germline assignment: CDR1 SGHTA and CDR2 FQGTGA. Trimming cost V 5 bases and J 1 base, with 9 bases left between them. The CDR3 has 15 amino acids. CDR3 nucleotide sequence: TGTGCCAGCAGCGCCACTGGGTCTGGGGCCAACGTCCTGACTTTC. It yields the protein CASSATGSGANVLTF.

The rearrangement uses TRBV7-9 and TRBJ2-1, with 7 bases matching TRBD1. V lost 5 bases to trimming and J lost 0 bases; unmatched junction nucleotides: 7. CDR1 and CDR2 from the germline V gene are SEHNR and FQNEAQ (reference sequence). The CDR3 is 16 amino acids. The CDR3 nucleotides are TGTGCCAGCAGCGTAGTCTCAGGGGGCTCCTACAATGAGCAGTTCTTC. It codes for CASSVVSGGSYNEQFF.

This chain connects TRBV11-2 to TRBJ1-1; D ambiguous. Germline-derived CDR1 and CDR2 are SGHAT and FQNNGV. The CDR3 spans 13 residues. Trimming pared 1 base from V and 2 bases from J, leaving 5 bases between. In nucleotides, the CDR3 is TGTGCCAGCAGCTTAGGGCACAACACTGAAGCTTTCTTT. Translated, it gives CASSLGHNTEAFF.

CDR3 region: CASSSGTEEEKLFF. CDR3 DNA: TGTGCCAGCTCATCGGGGACGGAAGAAGAAAAACTGTTTTTT. This rearrangement joins TRBV18 to TRBJ1-4; a possible D gene is TRBD1 (5 bases). The CDR3 length is 14 residues. Germline V gives CDR1 KGHSH, CDR2 LQKENI. The V gene lost 5 bases and the J gene lost 8 bases, with 15 bases spanning the gap.

This chain uses TRBV20-1 with TRBJ2-7, with D hard to call. The germline V and J ends were trimmed by 5 bases and 3 bases, with 5 bases remaining between them. Germline CDR1 and CDR2: DFQATT and SNEGSKA (reference sequence). The CDR3 length is 10 residues. As DNA, the CDR3 is TGCAGTGCTGGTTTCTACGAGCAGTACTTC. Residues: CSAGFYEQYF.

The chain is built from TRBV5-4 and TRBJ2-3; D is possibly TRBD1 (6 bases). This CDR3 contains 18 residues. In germline, CDR1 is SGHNT, CDR2 YYREEE (reference sequence). Trimming shortened V by 2 bases and J by 4 bases, and 23 bases separated the two germline ends. The CDR3 sequence is CASSFGTLGGTSPDTQYF. The CDR3 nucleotides are TGTGCCAGCAGCTTTGGGACCTTAGGGGGTACCTCCCCAGATACGCAGTATTTT.

V is TRBV7-3 and J is TRBJ1-1; D might be TRBD1 (6 bases). Trimming shortened V by 2 bases and J by 3 bases, and 13 bases separated the two germline ends. CDR1 SGHTA and CDR2 FQGTGA come from the germline V gene. The CDR3 runs to 15 residues. The DNA of the CDR3 is TGTGCCAGCAGCTTAGGAGCAGGGGAACACACTGAAGCTTTCTTT. This sequence encodes CASSLGAGEHTEAFF.

The V and J genes are TRBV12-3 or TRBV12-4 and TRBJ2-7; D gene unclear. The CDR3 is 11 amino acids. The V end was cut by 5 bases, the J end by 3 bases, with 5 bases between. The CDR3 is CASSLLYEQYF. The CDR3 region has the DNA TGTGCCAGCAGTCTCCTCTACGAGCAGTACTTC.

This chain uses TRBV7-9 with TRBJ2-5; D may be TRBD1 or TRBD2 (5 bases each). With 11 bases removed from V and 1 base from J, the gap between germline ends came to 17 bases. CDR3 length equals 14 residues. CDR1 is SEHNR and CDR2 is FQNEAQ in the germline V gene (reference sequence). CDR3 in amino acids: CAGAGAVSQETQYF. In DNA, the CDR3 is TGTGCCGGCGCCGGGGCGGTCAGCCAAGAGACCCAGTACTTC.

The rearrangement uses TRBV19 and TRBJ1-3; 10 bases fit TRBD1. CDR1 LNHDA and CDR2 SQIVND come from the germline V gene (reference sequence). V was pared by 6 bases and J by 2 bases, with 4 bases of the junction left unmatched. The CDR3 has 15 amino acids. CDR3 DNA: TGTGCCAGTAGCAGGGACAGGGGAACTGGAAACACCATATATTTT. As protein: CASSRDRGTGNTIYF.

This clone was detected once. This chain links TRBV3-1 (or the pseudogene TRBV3-2) with TRBJ2-1, with D perhaps assigned TRBD1 or TRBD2 (6 bases each). Germline CDR1 reads LGHDT; CDR2 reads YNNKEL (reference sequence). This CDR3 spans 18 amino acids. V was shortened by 1 base and J by 0 bases, with 16 bases between the two germline ends. Written as DNA, the CDR3 is TGTGCCAGCAGCCAAGGACCCGGGGGCTCGAGCTCCTACAATGAGCAGTTCTTC. This encodes CASSQGPGGSSSYNEQFF.

This sequence joins TRBV7-3 and TRBJ2-5; D is unresolved. V lost 1 base to trimming and J lost 5 bases, with 8 bases between them. The germline V gene has CDR1 SGHTA and CDR2 FQGTGA. The CDR3 has 13 amino acids. The CDR3 here is CASSLNLRETQYF. For the CDR3, the DNA is TGTGCCAGCAGCTTAAACCTACGGGAGACCCAGTACTTC. The full variable domain, completed using reference TRBV7-3 and TRBJ2-5, is GAGVSQTPSNKVTEKGKYVELRCDPISGHTALYWYRQSLGQGPEFLIYFQGTGAADDSGLPNDRFFAVRPEGSVSTLKIQRTERGDSAVYLCASSLNLRETQYFGPGTRLLVL.

This clone was observed a single time. V and J are TRBV10-3 and TRBJ2-7; D ambiguous. The V and J ends lost 0 bases and 2 bases respectively, with 11 bases between them. Looked up from germline, CDR1 is ENHRY and CDR2 is SYGVKD. The CDR3 has 15 amino acids. CDR3 sequence (DNA): TGTGCCATCAGTGAGTCGCGCGGCTTTACCTACGAGCAGTACTTC. This sequence encodes CAISESRGFTYEQYF.

J is TRBJ1-3 and V is TRBV7-9; TRBD1 matches 7 bases. The trim removed 7 bases at V and 2 bases at J, leaving 14 bases unmatched. This CDR3 region has 17 residues. Germline lookup yields CDR1 SEHNR and CDR2 FQNEAQ (reference sequence). The CDR3 coding sequence is TGTGCCAGCACCGGGACAGTTTCATTAGTCCCTGGAAACACCATATATTTT. Residues: CASTGTVSLVPGNTIYF.

The chain uses TRBV11-1 and TRBJ1-4; maybe TRBD1 (6 bases). The length of the CDR3 is 13 residues. V was trimmed by 3 bases and J by 12 bases, leaving 14 bases between them. Looked up from germline, CDR1 is SGHAT and CDR2 is FQDESV (reference sequence). This chain's CDR3 is CASSFVQGNELFF. The DNA for the CDR3 is TGTGCCAGCAGCTTTGTACAGGGAAACGAACTGTTTTTT.

The chain recombines TRBV19 with TRBJ1-5; 8 bases line up with TRBD1. This CDR3 has 14 residues. J lost 2 bases, V lost 6 bases, and 3 bases had no gene match. CDR1 is LNHDA and CDR2 is SQIVND in the germline V gene (reference sequence). The CDR3 coding sequence is TGTGCCAGTAGCCCGACAGGGGGCAATCAGCCCCAGCATTTT. The encoded protein is CASSPTGGNQPQHF.

The rearrangement joins TRBV7-2 to TRBJ1-1; a possible D gene is TRBD1 (6 bases). V dropped 1 base and J dropped 4 bases, with 13 bases sitting between them. Germline V gives CDR1 SGHTA, CDR2 FQGNSA. The CDR3 is 15 residues long. The CDR3 reads CASSLGAGAGTEAFF. The CDR3 nucleotides read TGTGCCAGCAGCTTAGGTGCAGGGGCTGGCACTGAAGCTTTCTTT.

V usage is TRBV2 and J usage is TRBJ1-1; 9 bases fit TRBD1. Germline V lookup: CDR1 SNHLY, CDR2 FYNNEI. The CDR3 is made up of 14 amino acids. The trim removed 1 base at V and 12 bases at J, leaving 9 bases unmatched. The CDR3 spells CASSEGRDRGGTFF. Written as DNA, the CDR3 is TGTGCCAGCAGTGAAGGGCGAGACAGGGGGGGAACTTTCTTT. Supplemented by reference TRBV2 and TRBJ1-1, the full variable domain reads EPEVTQTPSHQVTQMGQEVILRCVPISNHLYFYWYRQILGQKVEFLVSFYNNEISEKSEIFDDQFSVERPDGSNFTLKIRSTKLEDSAMYFCASSEGRDRGGTFFGQGTRLTVV.